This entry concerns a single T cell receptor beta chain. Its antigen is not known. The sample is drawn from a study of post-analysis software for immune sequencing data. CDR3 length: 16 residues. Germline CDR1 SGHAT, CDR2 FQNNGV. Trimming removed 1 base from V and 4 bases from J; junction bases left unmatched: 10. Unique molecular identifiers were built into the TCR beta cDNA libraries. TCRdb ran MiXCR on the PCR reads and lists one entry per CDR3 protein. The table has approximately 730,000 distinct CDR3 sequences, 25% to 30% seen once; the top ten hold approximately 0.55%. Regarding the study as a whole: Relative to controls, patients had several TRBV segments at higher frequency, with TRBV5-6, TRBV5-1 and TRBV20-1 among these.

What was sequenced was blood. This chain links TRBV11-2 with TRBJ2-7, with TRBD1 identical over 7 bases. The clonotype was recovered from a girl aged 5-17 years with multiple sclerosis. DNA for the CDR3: TGTGCCAGCAGCTTAGTTGGCCAGGGGGTAAGGTACGAGCAGTACTTC. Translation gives CASSLVGQGVRYEQYF.